This T cell receptor beta chain comes out of a study of blood T cell repertoires in COVID-19 (TCRdb year 2020). Some background on the complete study: Samples from collaborators originated in the United States, Italy and Spain and spanned both the acute and convalescent phases of COVID-19. The material from the prospective study consisted of cDNA or gDNA derived from T cells, B-cell-depleted T cells, or PBMCs. Deeply sampled blood TCRbeta repertoires from subjects exposed to, actively infected with, or recovered from COVID-19 were included in the dataset. The repertoires were released in a freely available public database intended as a resource for research on the immune response to SARS-CoV-2. Samples came from the ongoing ImmuneRACE study (first 160 participants) plus 1,254 subjects from 6 global collaborators. Sample metadata almost always included a de-identified subject ID, COVID-19 status, age in years and sex. HLA class I and class II types, where available, came from metadata supplied by the sample provider rather than from assay-based typing. What the authors observed across the whole study: Clinical and demographic metadata were provided uncurated, with the amount varying by source and participant.

Whole blood was collected in K2EDTA tubes by collaborating institutions according to the institutions' own protocols. For TCRbeta analysis, collaborators shipped samples as frozen whole blood, isolated PBMCs, or DNA extracted from either of those sample types. Comments on this clone: Its antigen is currently not known. Per-nucleotide qualities are absent, and no much larger clonotype sits a single base away.

TCRbeta CDR3 regions were amplified from genomic DNA using the immunoSEQ Assay, a bias-controlled multiplex PCR. Per the original workflow: Nucleated cell counts per sample were estimated from amplification of reference gene primers within the assay. Sequence reads were collapsed and filtered to measure the absolute abundance of every unique TCRbeta CDR3 rearrangement. Productive Simpson clonality was computed per sample as the square root of Simpson's diversity index over productive rearrangements. The immuneACCESS repertoire file appears here via TCRdb, limited to in-frame rearrangements. These files lack a portion of the clones; in checked studies, under half of the deficit traces to unresolved V genes, and the cause of the others is not known. V and J calls and clone size are those listed in that table; D and trimming were worked out from the DNA. This sample gives around 150,000 clones in total; roughly 85% of them show up just once. In total, the top ten clones hold about 3.5% of the sample.

The sample consisted of peripheral blood. This TCR was sampled from a man aged 70-80 years with acute or convalescent COVID-19.

The CDR3 in this case is CASSELGATGELFF. DNA sequence: TGTGCCAGCAGTGAACTAGGGGCGACCGGGGAGCTGTTTTTT. The chain is encoded by TRBV6-1 joined to TRBJ2-2; D gene: possibly TRBD1, on 5 matching bases. Counted from cysteine to phenylalanine, this CDR3 has 14 amino acids. This entry keeps only the CDR3 DNA: 42 bases, framed from base 1. The germline V gene encodes CDR1 MNHNS and CDR2 SASEGT. Trimming at the junction amounts to 2 bases on V and 5 bases on J, and the germline ends lie 9 bases apart.